This TCR beta chain came from a study of molecular identifiers for immune sequencing clone quantification. As CD8+CD4-CCR7+CD45RA+ cells, naive CD8 T cells were sorted. This CDR3 is 15 amino acids long. Trimming cost V 6 bases and J 2 bases; bases outside gene matches: 5. In germline, CDR1 is SNHLY, CDR2 FYNNEI. TCRdb independently ran MiXCR on the PCR reads; one entry per CDR3 protein. The table lists fewer than 45,000 distinct CDR3 sequences, about 18% of them singletons. With regard to this clonotype: The final CDR3 position lacks the conserved phenylalanine or tryptophan, pointing to a likely read error.

V is TRBV2 and J is TRBJ2-1; the match to TRBD1 covers 9 bases. The sample consisted of naive CD8+ T cells from blood, with Jurkat cell RNA spiked in. Specified subset: FACS-sorted CD8+CD4-CCR7+CD45RA+ naive T cells. The receptor was derived from a human donor in good health. Some libraries in this study had Jurkat cell RNA spiked in. CDR3 nucleotide sequence: TGTGCCAGCAGGACTGGGACAGGGCCCTACAATGAGCAGTTCCTC. Residues: CASRTGTGPYNEQFL.